Following are 21 T cell receptor beta chains from one sample sequenced in a study of naive and memory T cell subsets. Four PCR rounds used nested alpha and beta constant region primers plus the SP2 primer. TCRdb passed the 5' RACE reads through MiXCR, listing each CDR3 protein once. The table records roughly 30,000 distinct CDR3 sequences, 16% of them present only once. The library had UMIs added by 3' ligation of an oligonucleotide to TCR cDNA. Receptors originate from a female donor in good health.

This clonotype has a count of ten or more. The gene calls are TRBV20-1 and TRBJ2-1; TRBD2 is a possible D gene (5 bases). Trimming pared 1 base from V and 9 bases from J, leaving 19 bases between. Germline V gene sequence: CDR1 DFQATT, CDR2 SNEGSKA (reference sequence). The CDR3 is 15 amino acids. The CDR3 DNA sequence: TGCAGTGCTAGAGGTGGTCCCCTCTTTGAGGGTGAGCAGTTCTTC. The encoded protein is CSARGGPLFEGEQFF.

V usage is TRBV5-1 and J usage is TRBJ2-5; 11 bases match TRBD1. CDR1 and CDR2 (germline): SGHRS, YFSETQ. The CDR3 has 16 residues. V lost 4 bases to trimming and J lost 8 bases; unmatched junction nucleotides: 13. CDR3 nucleotides: TGCGCCAGCAGCGGTGGTATGGACAGGGGGCTTCCCACCCAGTACTTC. Translating gives CASSGGMDRGLPTQYF.

This clonotype is labeled medium-sized. V usage is TRBV20-1 and J usage is TRBJ2-7, with D perhaps given as TRBD1 or TRBD2 (6 bases each). Germline V gene lookup returns CDR1 DFQATT and CDR2 SNEGSKA (reference sequence). The CDR3 has 14 amino acids. With 3 bases removed from V and 0 bases from J, the gap between germline ends came to 12 bases. This CDR3 is CSARAGQPSYEQYF. Here the CDR3 DNA reads TGCAGTGCTAGGGCGGGACAACCCTCCTACGAGCAGTACTTC.

This clonotype has only one observation. V usage is TRBV6-6 and J usage is TRBJ2-2; D remains ambiguous. V dropped 0 bases and J dropped 5 bases, with 7 bases sitting between them. In germline, CDR1 is MNHNY, CDR2 SVGAGI (reference sequence). This CDR3 has 14 residues. In nucleotides, the CDR3 is TGTGCCAGCAGTTACTCGGCCGGGACCGGGGAGCTGTTTTTT. Translating it yields CASSYSAGTGELFF.

This rearrangement joins TRBV6-6 to TRBJ2-3; D may be TRBD2 (5 bases). V shed 0 bases and J shed 4 bases, with 8 bases lying between them. This CDR3 has 14 amino acids. Germline lookup yields CDR1 MNHNY and CDR2 SVGAGI (reference sequence). The CDR3 region is CASSYSVGADTQYF. The DNA of the CDR3 is TGTGCCAGCAGTTACTCGGTGGGAGCAGATACGCAGTATTTT.

This clonotype was seen many times. CDR3 sequence reads: CASSPKAWDRNYEQYF. CDR3 coding DNA: TGTGCCAGCAGCCCTAAAGCCTGGGACAGAAACTACGAGCAGTACTTC. This chain links TRBV6-5 with TRBJ2-7; 7 nucleotides match TRBD1. Trimming at V came to 6 bases and at J to 3 bases, leaving 14 bases not matched to a gene. Germline CDR1 reads MNHEY; CDR2 reads SVGAGI. The length of the CDR3 is 16 residues.

J is TRBJ2-7 and V is TRBV20-1; D might be TRBD2 (6 bases). The CDR3 sequence is 15 residues long. The germline V gene has CDR1 DFQATT and CDR2 SNEGSKA (reference sequence). Trimming removed 0 bases at V and 0 bases at J, with 12 bases between. The CDR3 loop reads CSARDRGSISYEQYF. The CDR3 DNA follows: TGCAGTGCTAGAGATCGGGGGAGTATCTCCTACGAGCAGTACTTC.

The chain combines TRBV28 with TRBJ1-2; 7 bases line up with TRBD1. CDR1 is MDHEN, CDR2 SYDVKM, per germline. The CDR3 is 13 amino acids. J gave up 8 bases and V 6 bases, and 9 bases lay outside the gene matches. The CDR3 DNA reads TGTGCCAGCAGATTAGACAGGGCGTTCGGCTACACCTTC. Its protein is CASRLDRAFGYTF.

The chain recombines TRBV5-1 with TRBJ2-3; D is unresolved. The V end lost 3 bases, the J end lost 6 bases, and 11 bases lay between the germline ends. Germline V gene lookup returns CDR1 SGHRS and CDR2 YFSETQ. The CDR3 has 13 amino acids. The CDR3 protein is CASSYGLVDTQYF. CDR3 bases: TGCGCCAGCAGCTACGGGCTCGTCGATACGCAGTATTTT.

In this sample, this clonotype turned up many times. The V and J genes are TRBV6-5 and TRBJ1-5, with 10 bases that match TRBD1. Germline V lookup: CDR1 MNHEY, CDR2 SVGAGI. V dropped 6 bases and J dropped 5; count of bases not matched to a gene: 4. This CDR3 is 14 amino acids long. The CDR3: CASRPGQGYQPQHF. The CDR3 DNA follows: TGTGCCAGCAGGCCGGGACAGGGGTATCAGCCCCAGCATTTT.

This clonotype was counted ten times or more. The chain uses TRBV5-1 and TRBJ1-1; D is unresolved. The CDR3 is made up of 13 amino acids. Germline CDR1 is SGHRS and CDR2 is YFSETQ. V was pared by 2 bases and J by 4 bases, with 9 bases between. The CDR3: CASSFTAGTEAFF. As DNA, the CDR3 is TGCGCCAGCAGCTTTACCGCGGGCACTGAAGCTTTCTTT.

This clonotype was observed a handful of times. The chain has TRBV12-3 or TRBV12-4 and TRBJ2-1; D not certain. The CDR3 sequence is 15 residues long. Trimming took off 7 bases at V and 6 bases at J, with 19 bases between the two ends. The CDR3 sequence: CASTSPVKIVNEQFF. For the CDR3, the DNA is TGTGCCAGCACCTCGCCTGTTAAGATCGTCAATGAGCAGTTCTTC.

This clonotype was observed at least ten times. The V and J genes are TRBV29-1 and TRBJ1-1; D is undetermined. The CDR3 spans 12 residues. Per the germline V gene, CDR1 is SQVTM and CDR2 is ANQGSEA. Trimming cost V 4 bases and J 0 bases, with 6 bases left between them. CDR3 in amino acids: CSVGRMNTEAFF. CDR3 in DNA: TGCAGCGTTGGGCGGATGAACACTGAAGCTTTCTTT. The whole variable domain, filled in from reference TRBV29-1 and TRBJ1-1, reads SAVISQKPSRDICQRGTSLTIQCQVDSQVTMMFWYRQQPGQSLTLIATANQGSEATYESGFVIDKFPISRPNLTFSTLTVSNMSPEDSSIYLCSVGRMNTEAFFGQGTRLTVV.

This clonotype turned up a few times. In DNA, the CDR3 is TGTGCCAGCAGCGTAGGGGGTAACTATGGCTACACCTTC. This encodes CASSVGGNYGYTF. The V call is TRBV9, the J call TRBJ1-2, with D uncertain. This CDR3 has 13 residues. Germline loops: CDR1 SGDLS, CDR2 YYNGEE. The V end was cut by 0 bases, the J end by 1 base, with 4 bases between.

This clonotype was found many times. V usage is TRBV29-1 and J usage is TRBJ1-5; weak D call: TRBD1 (5 bases). CDR3 size: 12 residues. V lost 6 bases and J lost 3, with 9 bases in between. Germline CDR1 reads SQVTM; CDR2 reads ANQGSEA. The CDR3 bases are TGCAGCGTGGGGACTTACAATCAGCCCCAGCATTTT. Amino acid sequence: CSVGTYNQPQHF. The full variable domain, rest sourced from reference TRBV29-1 and TRBJ1-5, is SAVISQKPSRDICQRGTSLTIQCQVDSQVTMMFWYRQQPGQSLTLIATANQGSEATYESGFVIDKFPISRPNLTFSTLTVSNMSPEDSSIYLCSVGTYNQPQHFGDGTRLSIL.

This chain joins TRBV29-1 and TRBJ2-3; possibly TRBD2 for D (6 bases). Germline V gives CDR1 SQVTM, CDR2 ANQGSEA. The V gene lost 0 bases and the J gene lost 11 bases, with 15 bases spanning the gap. This CDR3 has 13 residues. In DNA, the CDR3 is TGCAGCGTTGAAGACTACGGGGGAGGTATGCAGTATTTT. It specifies CSVEDYGGGMQYF.

The table lists this clonotype with a few counts. The gene calls are TRBV6-5 and TRBJ1-1; D is ambiguous. From germline, CDR1 is MNHEY and CDR2 SVGAGI. V shed 2 bases and J shed 1 base, with 5 bases lying between them. The CDR3 spans 13 residues. CDR3 in DNA: TGTGCCAGCAGTTACCGGGGGAACACTGAAGCTTTCTTT. Amino acid sequence: CASSYRGNTEAFF.

In this sample, this clonotype turned up many times. The rearrangement links TRBV4-2 to TRBJ1-1, with a weak D call TRBD1 (6 bases). Trimming removed 4 bases from V and 4 bases from J, with 16 bases in between. Germline assignment: CDR1 LGHNA and CDR2 YNFKEQ. The CDR3 length is 15 residues. CDR3 nucleotide sequence: TGTGCCAGCAGCCCAAGAGGGGGGGCAAGCACTGAAGCTTTCTTT. It translates to CASSPRGGASTEAFF.

This clonotype was recorded many times. This chain connects TRBV6-5 to TRBJ1-1; D unresolved. V shed 0 bases and J shed 1 base, with 18 bases lying between them. CDR1 is MNHEY, CDR2 SVGAGI, per germline. The CDR3 contains 18 residues. The CDR3 bases are TGTGCCAGCAGTTACTCGTACGCCCCCTACGAGGGGAACACTGAAGCTTTCTTT. It encodes CASSYSYAPYEGNTEAFF.

This clonotype was seen only a few times. The chain recombines TRBV11-2 with TRBJ2-1; the D call may be TRBD1 or TRBD2 (5 bases each). The CDR3 consists of 15 residues. In germline, CDR1 is SGHAT, CDR2 FQNNGV. V dropped 3 bases and J dropped 3 bases, with 12 bases sitting between them. As DNA, the CDR3 is TGTGCCAGCAGCTTTCCATGGGACGTCTACAATGAGCAGTTCTTC. Amino acid sequence: CASSFPWDVYNEQFF.

This clonotype has at least ten counts. The rearrangement links TRBV29-1 to TRBJ1-2, with unresolved D. The CDR3 consists of 15 residues. V dropped 0 bases and J dropped 2 bases, with 13 bases sitting between them. Germline V gene lookup returns CDR1 SQVTM and CDR2 ANQGSEA. This CDR3 reads CSVEDRGKSNYGYTF. CDR3 sequence (DNA): TGCAGCGTTGAAGATCGTGGGAAGTCCAACTATGGCTACACCTTC.